The next 27 T cell receptor beta chains were all read from a single sample in a study of cytomegalovirus exposure and HLA in healthy donors. Libraries were prepared by immunoSEQ multiplex PCR; TCRdb keeps only in-frame clonotypes and omits some of them. The sample includes roughly 120,000 clones, approximately 87% of them seen just once. Material: PBMCs. The receptors shown here come from a woman aged 25 to 45 in good health and CMV-seronegative.

The rearrangement links TRBV25-1 to TRBJ2-7; 11 nucleotides match TRBD1. Losses at the gene ends were 4 bases for V and 4 bases for J; bases not matched to a gene: 9. The CDR3 length is 16 residues. Germline V gives CDR1 MGHDK, CDR2 SYGVNS. The CDR3 nucleotides read TGTGCCAGCAGTGCCCCCCGGACAGGGGGCAGATACGAGCAGTACTTC. Translation: CASSAPRTGGRYEQYF.

A single count supports this clone. V and J are TRBV29-1 and TRBJ1-2; 8 bases agree with TRBD1. Per germline, CDR1 SQVTM and CDR2 ANQGSEA. The junction had 15 bases not matched to a gene; V was cut back by 5 bases and J by 4 bases. The CDR3 loop spans 16 amino acids. CDR3 nucleotide sequence: TGCAGCGTTCCTCGGACAGGGAGTTTACAGGGCTATGGCTACACCTTC. Translated: CSVPRTGSLQGYGYTF.

The chain uses TRBV30 and TRBJ1-5, with D unresolved. V was pared by 0 bases and J by 2 bases, with 5 bases between. Germline V CDR1 and CDR2: GTSNPN, SVGIG (reference sequence). The CDR3 totals 13 residues. CDR3 amino acids: CAWSVQGNQPQHF. The CDR3 nucleotides are TGTGCCTGGAGTGTCCAGGGCAATCAGCCCCAGCATTTT.

The chain links TRBV11-3 to TRBJ1-4; 9 nucleotides match TRBD1. This CDR3 spans 14 amino acids. Germline V gives CDR1 SGHNT, CDR2 YENEEA. J lost 8 bases, V lost 4 bases, and 5 bases had no gene match. The CDR3 loop is CASSSTGGGEKLFF. CDR3 DNA sequence: TGTGCCAGCAGCTCCACAGGGGGCGGGGAAAAACTGTTTTTT.

The rearrangement joins TRBV7-9 to TRBJ2-5, with 8 bases that match TRBD1. The trim removed 4 bases at V and 4 bases at J, leaving 5 bases unmatched. The CDR3 loop spans 14 amino acids. The germline CDR1 and CDR2 sequences are SEHNR and FQNEAQ (reference sequence). CDR3 residues: CASSSGQGRETQYF. In DNA form, the CDR3 reads TGTGCCAGCAGCTCCGGACAGGGTAGAGAGACCCAGTACTTC.

This chain joins TRBV30 and TRBJ1-5; no definite D call. CDR1 is GTSNPN, CDR2 SVGIG, per germline (reference sequence). The ends were cut back, 3 bases at V and 1 base at J, with 13 bases in the middle. The CDR3 contains 15 residues. CDR3: CAWSLAGLSNQPQHF. The CDR3 DNA sequence: TGTGCCTGGAGCTTAGCGGGGTTGAGCAATCAGCCCCAGCATTTT. The full variable domain, in which reference TRBV30 and TRBJ1-5 provide the parts outside the CDR3, is SQTIHQWPATLVQPVGSPLSLECTVEGTSNPNLYWYRQAAGRGLQLLFYSVGIGQISSEVPQNLSASRPQDRQFILSSKKLLLSDSGFYLCAWSLAGLSNQPQHFGDGTRLSIL.

V is TRBV6-6 and J is TRBJ2-1; 7 bases align to TRBD1. This CDR3 has 15 residues. V shed 5 bases and J 1 base; nucleotides not matched to a gene: 5. Germline V gene data show CDR1 as MNHNY and CDR2 as SVGAGI (reference sequence). CDR3 DNA sequence: TGTGCCAGCAGTCAGGACAGGTTTTCCTACAATGAGCAGTTCTTC. Translation gives CASSQDRFSYNEQFF.

The chain is built from TRBV30 and TRBJ1-6, with 7 bases fitting TRBD1. This CDR3 is built from 16 residues. Per germline, CDR1 GTSNPN and CDR2 SVGIG (reference sequence). V gave up 3 bases and J gave up 7 bases; unmatched junction bases: 12. In DNA form, the CDR3 reads TGTGCCTGGAGCCTCCTCGGAGGGGACAGAAATTCACCCCTCCACTTT. Encoded protein: CAWSLLGGDRNSPLHF.

The chain couples TRBV7-2 to TRBJ2-1; 14 bases fit TRBD2. CDR1 and CDR2 (germline): SGHTA, FQGNSA. This CDR3 comprises 16 residues. J was trimmed by 6 bases and V by 5 bases; bases with no gene match: 6. The DNA of the CDR3 is TGTGCCAGCAGCAGGCCGACTAGCGGGGGGGGCAATGAGCAGTTCTTC. Its protein is CASSRPTSGGGNEQFF.

This sequence joins TRBV19 and TRBJ1-5; 9 nucleotides match TRBD1. J lost 0 bases, V lost 2 bases, and 8 bases had no gene match. The length of the CDR3 is 18 residues. Germline CDR1 is LNHDA and CDR2 is SQIVND (reference sequence). The CDR3 sequence is CASSITGTGTFSNQPQHF. CDR3 coding DNA: TGTGCCAGTAGTATAACCGGGACAGGGACCTTTAGCAATCAGCCCCAGCATTTT. The variable domain in full, completed from reference TRBV19 and TRBJ1-5, reads DGGITQSPKYLFRKEGQNVTLSCEQNLNHDAMYWYRQDPGQGLRLIYYSQIVNDFQKGDIAEGYSVSREKKESFPLTVTSAQKNPTAFYLCASSITGTGTFSNQPQHFGDGTRLSIL.

The rearrangement uses TRBV15 and TRBJ2-7; D is uncertain. Trimming stripped 5 bases from V and 2 bases from J, with 7 bases between. The CDR3 spans 12 residues. CDR1 and CDR2 (germline): LNHNV, YYDKDF (reference sequence). The CDR3 coding sequence is TGTGCCACCAGCGCAGGCACCTACGAGCAGTACTTC. Amino acid sequence: CATSAGTYEQYF.

V usage is TRBV5-8 and J usage is TRBJ2-7, with D possibly matching TRBD2 (6 bases). The V and J ends lost 10 bases and 0 bases respectively, with 17 bases between them. CDR3 length: 14 residues. Germline CDR1 reads SGHTS; CDR2 reads YDEGEE. The CDR3 is CADNLRGTSYEQYF. In DNA form, the CDR3 reads TGTGCCGATAACCTCCGGGGGACCTCCTACGAGCAGTACTTC. Looking up the rest from reference TRBV5-8 and TRBJ2-7 gives the full variable domain: EAGVTQSPTHLIKTRGQQATLRCSPISGHTSVYWYQQALGLGLQFLLWYDEGEERNRGNFPPRFSGRQFPNYSSELNVNALELEDSALYLCADNLRGTSYEQYFGPGTRLTVT.

The chain uses TRBV7-8 and TRBJ1-1; no clear D gene. CDR1 and CDR2 (germline): SGHVS, FQNEAQ. The CDR3 totals 12 residues. Trimming took off 5 bases at V and 0 bases at J, with 4 bases between the two ends. Here the CDR3 DNA reads TGTGCCAGCAGCGAGTTGAACACTGAAGCTTTCTTT. It yields the protein CASSELNTEAFF.

V gene TRBV13 combines with J gene TRBJ2-3, with TRBD2 identical over 8 bases. The J segment lost 4 bases and the V segment lost 5 bases, leaving 8 bases of the junction unmatched. In germline, CDR1 is PRHDT, CDR2 FYEKMQ (reference sequence). The CDR3 sequence is 15 residues long. The DNA of the CDR3 is TGTGCCAGCAGCGCGGGGCGGGGGGCCCCAGATACGCAGTATTTT. As protein: CASSAGRGAPDTQYF.

This CDR3 is CASSPGLAVGETQYF. The DNA for the CDR3 is TGTGCCAGCAGCCCGGGACTAGCGGTAGGGGAGACCCAGTACTTC. The gene calls are TRBV14 and TRBJ2-5, with 11 bases fitting TRBD2. CDR3 length: 15 residues. Germline CDR1 SGHDN, CDR2 FVKESK. V shed 4 bases, J shed 5 bases, and the junction held 6 bases outside the gene matches.

The rearrangement joins TRBV5-6 to TRBJ2-7, with a tentative D call TRBD1 (6 bases). Germline CDR1 reads SGHDT; CDR2 reads YYEEEE. Trimming pared 3 bases from V and 3 bases from J, leaving 7 bases between. This CDR3 is built from 12 residues. Here the CDR3 reads CASSSGVYEQYF. The DNA for the CDR3 is TGTGCCAGCAGCTCAGGGGTCTACGAGCAGTACTTC. Full variable domain (missing parts from reference TRBV5-6 and TRBJ2-7): DAGVTQSPTHLIKTRGQQVTLRCSPKSGHDTVSWYQQALGQGPQFIFQYYEEEERQRGNFPDRFSGHQFPNYSSELNVNALLLGDSALYLCASSSGVYEQYFGPGTRLTVT.

The chain employs TRBV4-2 and TRBJ1-2; the match to TRBD1 covers 9 bases. The germline CDR1 and CDR2 sequences are LGHNA and YNFKEQ. With 4 bases clipped from V and 8 bases from J, the junction kept 5 bases outside the gene matches. This CDR3 is 13 amino acids long. CDR3 in amino acids: CASSPGQGGGYTF. The CDR3 DNA sequence: TGTGCCAGCAGCCCGGGACAGGGAGGAGGCTACACCTTC.

This rearrangement joins TRBV7-2 to TRBJ2-1, with D perhaps matching TRBD2 (5 bases). This CDR3 is built from 12 residues. Germline CDR1 reads SGHTA; CDR2 reads FQGNSA. V was cut by 5 bases and J by 8 bases, with 10 bases left in between. This chain's CDR3 is CASSLLGDEQFF. CDR3 nucleotides: TGTGCCAGCAGCCTACTAGGCGATGAGCAGTTCTTC.

The rearrangement uses TRBV30 and TRBJ1-1; D unclear. The V gene lost 0 bases and the J gene lost 6 bases, with 11 bases spanning the gap. The CDR3 sequence is 13 residues long. The V gene's germline CDR1 is GTSNPN and CDR2 SVGIG (reference sequence). The CDR3, as DNA: TGTGCCTGGAGTGTATCTGGGCGGGCTGAAGCTTTCTTT. It specifies CAWSVSGRAEAFF.

This clone was recorded only once. This chain links TRBV7-6 with TRBJ2-5; D uncertain. The CDR3 consists of 14 residues. CDR1 SGHVS and CDR2 FNYEAQ come from the germline V gene. V lost 5 bases and J lost 4, with 14 bases in between. Written as DNA, the CDR3 is TGTGCCAGCAGCCCTAAGGCGGATGGAGAGACCCAGTACTTC. Protein: CASSPKADGETQYF. Drawing the rest from reference TRBV7-6 and TRBJ2-5, the complete variable domain is GAGVSQSPRYKVTKRGQDVALRCDPISGHVSLYWYRQALGQGPEFLTYFNYEAQQDKSGLPNDRFSAERPEGSISTLTIQRTEQRDSAMYRCASSPKADGETQYFGPGTRLLVL.

The CDR3 protein is CASSQDRYPYEQYF. CDR3 DNA: TGTGCCAGCAGTCAAGACAGGTACCCCTACGAGCAGTACTTC. This chain links TRBV6-1 with TRBJ2-7; weak D call: TRBD1 (6 bases). The CDR3 length is 14 residues. Trimming took 5 bases from V and 2 from J, leaving 13 bases between them. CDR1 and CDR2 from the germline V gene are MNHNS and SASEGT.

The CDR3 nucleotides are TGTGCCAGCAGCCAGGGCAGACCCACAGATACGCAGTATTTT. This sequence encodes CASSQGRPTDTQYF. J is TRBJ2-3 and V is TRBV4-2; unclear D gene. CDR3 length: 14 residues. Germline V gives CDR1 LGHNA, CDR2 YNFKEQ. With 3 bases removed from V and 2 bases from J, the gap between germline ends came to 9 bases.

The V gene is TRBV6-1, the J gene TRBJ2-2; D is undetermined. Per germline, CDR1 MNHNS and CDR2 SASEGT. V lost 6 bases, J lost 5 bases, and 10 bases lay in between. This CDR3 is 13 amino acids long. The DNA of the CDR3 is TGTGCCAGCAGGCTAGACGGGACCGGGGAGCTGTTTTTT. The encoded protein is CASRLDGTGELFF.

The V gene is TRBV2, the J gene TRBJ1-1; 9 nucleotides align to TRBD1. V dropped 1 base and J dropped 3; count of bases not matched to a gene: 9. Germline V gene data show CDR1 as SNHLY and CDR2 as FYNNEI. The CDR3 extends over 17 amino acids. In DNA, the CDR3 is TGTGCCAGCAGTGAAGTAGAAGGGACAGGGCAGGACACTGAAGCTTTCTTT. Translating gives CASSEVEGTGQDTEAFF.

V usage is TRBV28 and J usage is TRBJ2-5; TRBD2 agrees at 8 bases. Trimming at V came to 8 bases and at J to 1 base, leaving 3 bases not matched to a gene. The CDR3 contains 13 residues. The germline V gene encodes CDR1 MDHEN and CDR2 SYDVKM. CDR3 bases: TGTGCCAGCGTGGCGGGGGGCCAAGAGACCCAGTACTTC. Protein product: CASVAGGQETQYF.

The V gene is TRBV29-1, the J gene TRBJ1-5; 7 bases line up with TRBD1. Germline CDR1 reads SQVTM; CDR2 reads ANQGSEA. Trimming at V came to 6 bases and at J to 5 bases, leaving 7 bases not matched to a gene. The CDR3 length is 13 residues. The DNA of the CDR3 is TGCAGCGTCCAGGGGGGTTTCGATCAGCCCCAGCATTTT. This codes for CSVQGGFDQPQHF. The full variable domain, its missing parts supplied by reference TRBV29-1 and TRBJ1-5, is SAVISQKPSRDICQRGTSLTIQCQVDSQVTMMFWYRQQPGQSLTLIATANQGSEATYESGFVIDKFPISRPNLTFSTLTVSNMSPEDSSIYLCSVQGGFDQPQHFGDGTRLSIL.

The rearrangement links TRBV7-9 to TRBJ1-2, with 8 bases lining up with TRBD1. Losses at the gene ends were 5 bases for V and 4 bases for J; bases not matched to a gene: 6. In germline, CDR1 is SEHNR, CDR2 FQNEAQ (reference sequence). This CDR3 comprises 14 residues. CDR3 in DNA: TGTGCCAGCAGCCCGGGGACAGGCGCCTATGGCTACACCTTC. Protein: CASSPGTGAYGYTF.